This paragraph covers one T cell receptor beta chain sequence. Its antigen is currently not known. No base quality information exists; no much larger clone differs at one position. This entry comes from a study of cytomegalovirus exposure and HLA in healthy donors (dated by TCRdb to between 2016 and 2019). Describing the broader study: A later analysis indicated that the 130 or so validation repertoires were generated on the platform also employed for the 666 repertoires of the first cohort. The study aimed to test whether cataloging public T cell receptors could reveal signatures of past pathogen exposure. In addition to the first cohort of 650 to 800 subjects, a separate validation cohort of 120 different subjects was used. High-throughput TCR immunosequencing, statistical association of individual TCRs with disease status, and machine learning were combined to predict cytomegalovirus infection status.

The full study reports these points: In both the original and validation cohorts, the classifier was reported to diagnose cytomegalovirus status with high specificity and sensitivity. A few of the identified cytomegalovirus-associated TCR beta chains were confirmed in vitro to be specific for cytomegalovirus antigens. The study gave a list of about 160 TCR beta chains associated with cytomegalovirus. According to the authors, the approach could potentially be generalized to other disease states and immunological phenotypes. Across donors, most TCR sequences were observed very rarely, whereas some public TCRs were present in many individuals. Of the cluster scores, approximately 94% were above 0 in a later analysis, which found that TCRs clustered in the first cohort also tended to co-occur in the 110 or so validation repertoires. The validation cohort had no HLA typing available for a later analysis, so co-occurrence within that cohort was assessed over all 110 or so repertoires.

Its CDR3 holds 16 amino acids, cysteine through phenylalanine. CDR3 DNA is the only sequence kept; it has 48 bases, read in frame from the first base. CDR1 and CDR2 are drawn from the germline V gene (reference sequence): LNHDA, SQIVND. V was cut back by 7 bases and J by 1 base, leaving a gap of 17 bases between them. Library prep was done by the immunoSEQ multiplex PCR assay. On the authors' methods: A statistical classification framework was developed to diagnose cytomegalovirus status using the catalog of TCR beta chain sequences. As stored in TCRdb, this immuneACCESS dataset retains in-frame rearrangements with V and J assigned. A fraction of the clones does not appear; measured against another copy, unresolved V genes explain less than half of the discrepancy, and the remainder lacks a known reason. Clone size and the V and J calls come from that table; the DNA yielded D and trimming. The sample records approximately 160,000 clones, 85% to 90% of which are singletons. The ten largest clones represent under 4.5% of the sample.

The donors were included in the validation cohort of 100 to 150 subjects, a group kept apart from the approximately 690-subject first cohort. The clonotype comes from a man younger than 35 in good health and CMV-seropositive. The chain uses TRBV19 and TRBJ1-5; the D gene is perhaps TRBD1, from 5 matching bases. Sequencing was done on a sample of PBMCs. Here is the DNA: TGTGCCAGTATCGGGACGGGGGTGTCGAGCAATCAGCCCCAGCATTTT. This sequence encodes CASIGTGVSSNQPQHF.